What follows are 9 T cell receptor beta chains derived from one specimen sequenced in a study of T-cell memory formation after mild COVID-19 (dated by TCRdb to 2020 to 2022). Library method: 5' RACE. Sequenced on an Illumina NovaSeq 6000. In TCRdb, the public reads were trimmed at Q25 with fastp and aligned with MiXCR, with productive beta chains retained. CDR3 protein duplicates are merged, each entry listing the most common genes and DNA. This sample holds about 340,000 distinct CDR3 sequences; approximately 15% were observed only once. About a fifth of the sample lies in the top ten. What was sequenced was PBMCs or a T cell subset sorted from them (not recorded which). The receptors were sampled from a man in his late teens or twenties who had mild COVID-19 (a few samples of this study predate the infection). The sample titles of this study are shuffled in the database, so cell type and time point are left out; the donor was told from shared clones.

This chain uses TRBV27 with TRBJ1-1, with 7 bases fitting TRBD1. This CDR3 comprises 14 residues. Unmatched junction bases numbered 6, after V lost 4 bases and J lost 4 bases. Germline V lookup: CDR1 MNHEY, CDR2 SMNVEV (reference sequence). In nucleotides, the CDR3 is TGTGCCAGCAGTTCATCAGGGGGGGCCACTGAAGCTTTCTTT. Encoded protein: CASSSSGGATEAFF.

This clonotype appeared a few times. The CDR3 spells CASNLGGGSPLHF. The CDR3 DNA reads TGTGCCAGCAACCTCGGAGGGGGTTCACCCCTCCACTTT. The chain is built from TRBV25-1 and TRBJ1-6; a possible D gene is TRBD1 (6 bases). In germline, CDR1 is MGHDK, CDR2 SYGVNS. The germline V and J ends were trimmed by 7 bases and 9 bases, with 13 bases remaining between them. The CDR3 sequence is 13 residues long.

This clonotype appeared a few times. CDR3 coding DNA: TGCGCCAGCAGCAGCCAAAGGGGCGTTGAGACCCAGTACTTC. It translates to CASSSQRGVETQYF. The chain couples TRBV5-1 to TRBJ2-5; D is perhaps TRBD1 (5 bases). V shed 4 bases and J shed 5 bases, with 15 bases lying between them. There are 14 residues in the CDR3. Germline CDR1 is SGHRS and CDR2 is YFSETQ.

This clonotype was seen more than once but under ten times. In DNA form, the CDR3 reads TGTGCCAGCAGCCAAGGGGTAGCGAACAATGAGCAGTTCTTC. Its protein product is CASSQGVANNEQFF. V usage is TRBV3-1 and J usage is TRBJ2-1; tentative D call: TRBD2 (5 bases). The CDR3 length is 14 residues. V dropped 1 base and J dropped 5 bases, with 9 bases sitting between them. Germline loops: CDR1 LGHDT, CDR2 YNNKEL (reference sequence).

The chain carries TRBV7-6 and TRBJ2-2; 10 bases fit TRBD1. V trimming: 4 bases; J trimming: 6 bases; junction bases outside the gene matches: 11. Germline V gives CDR1 SGHVS, CDR2 FNYEAQ. CDR3 size: 17 residues. The CDR3 loop is CASSSTPDRGAAGELFF. The CDR3 DNA reads as TGTGCCAGCAGCTCAACCCCGGACAGGGGGGCGGCCGGGGAGCTGTTTTTT.

This sequence joins TRBV7-2 and TRBJ1-5; D is unclear. The CDR3 consists of 14 residues. V was cut by 5 bases and J by 4 bases, with 12 bases left in between. Germline V CDR1 and CDR2: SGHTA, FQGNSA. The CDR3 DNA follows: TGTGCCAGCAGCGTAGGGTCAGTTAATCAGCCCCAGCATTTT. Protein product: CASSVGSVNQPQHF.

This clonotype was counted only a few times. The V gene is TRBV28, the J gene TRBJ1-2; a weak D match, TRBD1 (6 bases). The CDR3 is 13 residues long. V lost 6 bases and J lost 4, with 12 bases in between. The germline V gene encodes CDR1 MDHEN and CDR2 SYDVKM. The CDR3 coding sequence is TGTGCCAGCAGCCCCGGGGGCCCCTATGGCTACACCTTC. Its protein product is CASSPGGPYGYTF.

This clonotype was recorded at least ten times. The chain carries TRBV7-2 and TRBJ2-2; 8 nucleotides agree with TRBD2. This CDR3 comprises 16 residues. V was pared by 0 bases and J by 1 base, with 1 base of the junction left unmatched. Germline CDR1 SGHTA, CDR2 FQGNSA. CDR3 DNA: TGTGCCAGCAGCTTAGCCCTAGCGGGGAACACCGGGGAGCTGTTTTTT. This sequence encodes CASSLALAGNTGELFF. Full variable domain (missing parts from reference TRBV7-2 and TRBJ2-2): GAGVSQSPSNKVTEKGKDVELRCDPISGHTALYWYRQSLGQGLEFLIYFQGNSAPDKSGLPSDRFSAERTGGSVSTLTIQRTQQEDSAVYLCASSLALAGNTGELFFGEGSRLTVL.

This clonotype was detected a few times. The rearrangement joins TRBV6-5 to TRBJ1-6; D may be TRBD1 (6 bases). Germline lookup yields CDR1 MNHEY and CDR2 SVGAGI. Trimming took 6 bases from V and 5 from J, leaving 14 bases between them. The CDR3 extends over 15 amino acids. CDR3 bases: TGTGCCAGCAGCCACGGGGGGGCGAATAATTCACCCCTCCACTTT. Protein sequence: CASSHGGANNSPLHF.